This passage covers 18 T cell receptor beta chains from one sample sequenced in a study of T cell repertoires in cytomegalovirus infection. TCRdb reanalysed the reads using MiXCR and keeps one entry per CDR3 protein. In the table there are around 180,000 distinct CDR3 sequences, about 21% of which are singletons. The sequencing sample was made of PBMCs. These receptors were collected from a human donor in good health (CMV status not recorded). Some clones in this sample may be carry-over from other donors' samples.

In its sample, this clonotype was seen many times. The rearrangement uses TRBV7-9 and TRBJ2-3; 10 bases map to TRBD2. The junction had 8 bases not matched to a gene; V was cut back by 4 bases and J by 7 bases. The germline V gene has CDR1 SEHNR and CDR2 FQNEAQ (reference sequence). CDR3 length: 15 residues. CDR3 DNA sequence: TGTGCCAGCAGCTCTACTAGCGGGACTTGGTATACGCAGTATTTT. Its protein product is CASSSTSGTWYTQYF.

This clonotype was recorded at least ten times. The chain employs TRBV7-2 and TRBJ2-1, with 10 bases that match TRBD2. Germline CDR1 is SGHTA and CDR2 is FQGNSA. V was clipped by 0 bases and J by 4 bases; unmatched bases: 6. The CDR3 totals 17 residues. Written as DNA, the CDR3 is TGTGCCAGCAGCTTAGCGGCCGGACTAGCGGTTTACAATGAGCAGTTCTTC. This encodes CASSLAAGLAVYNEQFF.

This clonotype came up a few times. The chain couples TRBV11-3 to TRBJ2-5, with a weak D call TRBD1 (6 bases). This CDR3 spans 15 amino acids. V was clipped by 5 bases and J by 5 bases, with 18 bases between them. Germline V CDR1 and CDR2: SGHNT, YENEEA. CDR3 sequence (DNA): TGTGCCAGCAGCGGTAGTGGACAGCCCTGGGAGACCCAGTACTTC. Translated: CASSGSGQPWETQYF.

This clonotype was counted ten times or more. CDR3 sequence reads: CASSHSGTGASGANVLTF. The DNA of the CDR3 is TGTGCCAGCAGCCACTCCGGGACGGGGGCCTCAGGGGCCAACGTCCTGACTTTC. V and J are TRBV7-6 and TRBJ2-6; perhaps D is TRBD1 or TRBD2 (6 bases each). Trimming cost V 5 bases and J 4 bases, with 21 bases left between them. Germline V gene data show CDR1 as SGHVS and CDR2 as FNYEAQ. This CDR3 contains 18 residues.

Only a few counts were recorded for this clonotype. V is TRBV4-1 and J is TRBJ2-2; D is unclear. The CDR3 totals 14 residues. Germline V CDR1 and CDR2: MGHRA, YSYEKL. V was trimmed by 3 bases and J by 8 bases, leaving 13 bases between them. CDR3: CASSHTTVGGELFF. The CDR3 nucleotides read TGCGCCAGCAGCCACACGACTGTCGGTGGGGAGCTGTTTTTT.

This rearrangement joins TRBV12-3 or TRBV12-4 to TRBJ2-7; D is unresolved. The CDR3 runs 13 residues. V lost 4 bases to trimming and J lost 5 bases, with 12 bases between them. Here the CDR3 DNA reads TGTGCCAGCAGTTCCCCTACGACCAACGAGCAGTACTTC. This codes for CASSSPTTNEQYF.

On this clonotype: This may come from a read error, since a much larger clone is one base off. The chain recombines TRBV14 with TRBJ2-7; TRBD1 matches 7 bases. This CDR3 contains 18 residues. J lost 7 bases, V lost 7 bases, and 25 bases had no gene match. Looked up from germline, CDR1 is SGHDN and CDR2 is FVKESK. CDR3 residues: CASIHRDRPRVSTREQYF. The CDR3 DNA sequence: TGTGCCAGCATCCACCGGGACAGACCCCGAGTGAGTACCCGGGAGCAGTACTTC.

This clonotype appeared a few times. This rearrangement joins TRBV28 to TRBJ2-3, with TRBD2 identical over 13 bases. V lost 6 bases and J lost 2; bases outside the gene matches: 5. In germline, CDR1 is MDHEN, CDR2 SYDVKM. This CDR3 region has 16 residues. The CDR3: CASSLGLAGTTDTQYF. CDR3 nucleotides: TGTGCCAGCAGCCTGGGACTAGCGGGAACCACAGATACGCAGTATTTT. The full variable domain, rest sourced from reference TRBV28 and TRBJ2-3, is DVKVTQSSRYLVKRTGEKVFLECVQDMDHENMFWYRQDPGLGLRLIYFSYDVKMKEKGDIPEGYSVSREKKERFSLILESASTNQTSMYLCASSLGLAGTTDTQYFGPGTRLTVL.

The V and J genes are TRBV5-6 and TRBJ2-5; 7 bases agree with TRBD1. The germline V gene encodes CDR1 SGHDT and CDR2 YYEEEE. The CDR3 extends over 15 amino acids. V was pared by 4 bases and J by 5 bases, with 11 bases of the junction left unmatched. The CDR3 reads CASSLRQGTLETQYF. The CDR3 region has the DNA TGTGCCAGCAGCCTCCGACAGGGCACTTTGGAGACCCAGTACTTC.

The chain uses TRBV24-1 and TRBJ2-1, with a weak D call TRBD1 (5 bases). The CDR3 loop spans 21 amino acids. Trimming took off 1 base at V and 0 bases at J, with 24 bases between the two ends. Germline V gene lookup returns CDR1 KGHDR and CDR2 SFDVKD. The CDR3 DNA is TGTGCCACCAGTGATTTCAGGCCCGGAAAGACAGCGTCGAGCTCCTACAATGAGCAGTTCTTC. It translates to CATSDFRPGKTASSSYNEQFF.

This clonotype was seen ten or more times. The chain is built from TRBV7-9 and TRBJ2-5; 7 bases agree with TRBD1. Germline V gives CDR1 SEHNR, CDR2 FQNEAQ (reference sequence). The CDR3 is made up of 14 amino acids. V lost 5 bases to trimming and J lost 0 bases; unmatched junction nucleotides: 3. The CDR3 protein is CASSGQVYQETQYF. DNA of the CDR3: TGTGCCAGCAGCGGACAGGTTTACCAAGAGACCCAGTACTTC.

This clonotype was detected a few times. The gene calls are TRBV7-9 and TRBJ2-5; 13 bases are shared with TRBD2. The V gene's germline CDR1 is SEHNR and CDR2 FQNEAQ (reference sequence). Trimming cost V 4 bases and J 4 bases; bases outside gene matches: 6. This CDR3 is 16 amino acids long. This chain's CDR3 is CASSSPGLAGLETQYF. The CDR3 nucleotides read TGTGCCAGCAGCTCTCCGGGACTAGCGGGATTAGAGACCCAGTACTTC.

This chain's CDR3 is CASSPLRAGQGAGDGYTF. CDR3 nucleotides: TGTGCCAGCTCACCACTACGGGCGGGACAGGGAGCAGGCGATGGCTACACCTTC. The chain recombines TRBV18 with TRBJ1-2, with TRBD1 matching 9 bases. This CDR3 contains 18 residues. J was trimmed by 6 bases and V by 1 base; bases with no gene match: 15. Germline V gene lookup returns CDR1 KGHSH and CDR2 LQKENI.

This clonotype has ten or more counts. This sequence joins TRBV7-9 and TRBJ1-1; the D is unclear. There are 11 residues in the CDR3. CDR1 is SEHNR, CDR2 FQNEAQ, per germline (reference sequence). Trimming shortened V by 8 bases and J by 10 bases, and 14 bases separated the two germline ends. The CDR3 DNA follows: TGTGCCAGCGTCCCAGAAGTTCGAGCTTTCTTT. This codes for CASVPEVRAFF.

This clonotype has just a few counts. This chain links TRBV6-6 with TRBJ2-7; either TRBD1 or TRBD2 may supply D (5 bases each). V lost 2 bases to trimming and J lost 3 bases, with 23 bases between them. Germline V gene lookup returns CDR1 MNHNY and CDR2 SVGAGI (reference sequence). CDR3 length: 18 amino acids. CDR3 nucleotides: TGTGCCAGCAGTTACGGCACGCCGAGGGGCCCTCTGTTCTACGAGCAGTACTTC. Amino acid sequence: CASSYGTPRGPLFYEQYF.

This clonotype was counted only a few times. The CDR3 reads CASSSGTLSSGANVLTF. DNA of the CDR3: TGTGCCAGCAGTTCCGGGACGCTAAGCTCTGGGGCCAACGTCCTGACTTTC. The gene calls are TRBV28 and TRBJ2-6, with D perhaps being TRBD1 or TRBD2 (5 bases each). V lost 4 bases to trimming and J lost 0 bases, with 13 bases between them. Germline values: CDR1 MDHEN, CDR2 SYDVKM. The CDR3 loop spans 17 amino acids.

The rearrangement links TRBV6-6 to TRBJ2-1, with TRBD1 identical over 7 bases. Germline trimming cut 6 bases from V and 0 bases from J; bases unmatched to any gene: 11. This CDR3 is built from 17 residues. Germline lookup yields CDR1 MNHNY and CDR2 SVGAGI (reference sequence). In DNA, the CDR3 is TGTGCCAGCAGCCGCACAGGGGCAGTAAGCTCCTACAATGAGCAGTTCTTC. Translation: CASSRTGAVSSYNEQFF.

The chain uses TRBV15 and TRBJ2-5; D remains unclear. Germline-derived CDR1 and CDR2 are LNHNV and YYDKDF (reference sequence). V was clipped by 3 bases and J by 1 base, with 15 bases between them. This CDR3 has 16 amino acids. The CDR3 sequence is CATSSAPVRGQETQYF. CDR3 sequence (DNA): TGTGCCACCAGCAGCGCCCCGGTGCGTGGCCAAGAGACCCAGTACTTC. Based on the CDR3 plus reference TRBV15 and TRBJ2-5, the full variable domain is DAMVIQNPRYQVTQFGKPVTLSCSQTLNHNVMYWYQQKSSQAPKLLFHYYDKDFNNEADTPDNFQSRRPNTSFCFLDIRSPGLGDTAMYLCATSSAPVRGQETQYFGPGTRLLVL.